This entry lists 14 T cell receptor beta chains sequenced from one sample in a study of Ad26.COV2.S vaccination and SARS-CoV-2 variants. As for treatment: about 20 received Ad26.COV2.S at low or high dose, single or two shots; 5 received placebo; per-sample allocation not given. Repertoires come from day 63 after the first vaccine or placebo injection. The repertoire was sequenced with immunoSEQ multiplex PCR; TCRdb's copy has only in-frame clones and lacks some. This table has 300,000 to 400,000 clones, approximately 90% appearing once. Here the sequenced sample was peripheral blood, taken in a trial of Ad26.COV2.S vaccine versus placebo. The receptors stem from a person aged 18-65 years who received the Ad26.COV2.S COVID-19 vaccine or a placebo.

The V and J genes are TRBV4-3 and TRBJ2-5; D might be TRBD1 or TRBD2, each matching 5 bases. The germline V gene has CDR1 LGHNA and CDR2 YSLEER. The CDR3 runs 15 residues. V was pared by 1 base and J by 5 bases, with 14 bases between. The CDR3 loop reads CASSQGLGVWETQYF. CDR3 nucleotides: TGCGCCAGCAGCCAAGGACTGGGGGTTTGGGAGACCCAGTACTTC.

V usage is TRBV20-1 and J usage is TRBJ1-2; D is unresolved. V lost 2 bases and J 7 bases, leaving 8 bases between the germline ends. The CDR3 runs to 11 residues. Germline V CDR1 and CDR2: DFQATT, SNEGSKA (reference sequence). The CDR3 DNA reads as TGCAGTGCTAGATCGGGCGGTGGCTACACCTTC. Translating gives CSARSGGGYTF.

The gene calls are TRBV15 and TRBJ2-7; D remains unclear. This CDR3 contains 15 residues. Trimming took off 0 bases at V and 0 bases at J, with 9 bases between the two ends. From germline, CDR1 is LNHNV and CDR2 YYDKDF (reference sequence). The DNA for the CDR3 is TGTGCCACCAGCAGAGATTTGGCCAGCTCCTACGAGCAGTACTTC. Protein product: CATSRDLASSYEQYF.

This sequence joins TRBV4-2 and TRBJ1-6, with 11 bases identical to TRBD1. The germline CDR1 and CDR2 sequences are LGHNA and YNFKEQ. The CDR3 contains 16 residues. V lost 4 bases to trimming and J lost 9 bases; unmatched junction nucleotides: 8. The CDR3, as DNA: TGTGCCAGCAGCCGAGACCAGGACAGGGGGCCTTCACCCCTCCACTTT. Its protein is CASSRDQDRGPSPLHF.

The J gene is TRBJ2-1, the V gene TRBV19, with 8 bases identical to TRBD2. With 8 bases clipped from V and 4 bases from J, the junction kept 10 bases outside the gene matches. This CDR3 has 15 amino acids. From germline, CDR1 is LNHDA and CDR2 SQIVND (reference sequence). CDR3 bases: TGTGCCAGTGGTGGTCGGCGGGGGGCGTACAATGAGCAGTTCTTC. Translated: CASGGRRGAYNEQFF.

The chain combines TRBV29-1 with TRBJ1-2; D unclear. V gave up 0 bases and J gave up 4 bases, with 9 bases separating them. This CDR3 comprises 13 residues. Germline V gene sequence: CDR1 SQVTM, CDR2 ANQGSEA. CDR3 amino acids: CSVEDWGFYGYTF. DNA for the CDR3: TGCAGCGTTGAAGATTGGGGATTCTATGGCTACACCTTC.

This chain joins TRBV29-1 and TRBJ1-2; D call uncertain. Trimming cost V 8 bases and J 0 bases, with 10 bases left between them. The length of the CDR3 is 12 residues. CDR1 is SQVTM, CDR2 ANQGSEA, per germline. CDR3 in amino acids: CSWWSSNYGYTF. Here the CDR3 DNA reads TGCAGCTGGTGGAGTTCTAACTATGGCTACACCTTC. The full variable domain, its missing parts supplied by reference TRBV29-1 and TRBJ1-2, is SAVISQKPSRDICQRGTSLTIQCQVDSQVTMMFWYRQQPGQSLTLIATANQGSEATYESGFVIDKFPISRPNLTFSTLTVSNMSPEDSSIYLCSWWSSNYGYTFGSGTRLTVV.

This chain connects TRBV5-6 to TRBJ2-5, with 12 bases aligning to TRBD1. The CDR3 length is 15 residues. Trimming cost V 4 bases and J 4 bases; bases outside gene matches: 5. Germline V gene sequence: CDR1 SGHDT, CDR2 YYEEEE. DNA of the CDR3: TGTGCCAGCAGCGCAGGGACAGGGGGCGGAGAGACCCAGTACTTC. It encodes CASSAGTGGGETQYF.

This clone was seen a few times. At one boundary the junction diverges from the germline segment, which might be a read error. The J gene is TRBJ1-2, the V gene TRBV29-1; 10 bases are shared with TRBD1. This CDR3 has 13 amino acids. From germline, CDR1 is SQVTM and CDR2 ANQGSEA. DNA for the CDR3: TGCAGCGTAGAAGACAGGGGGCTCTATGGCTACACCTTC. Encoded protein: CSVEDRGLYGYTF.

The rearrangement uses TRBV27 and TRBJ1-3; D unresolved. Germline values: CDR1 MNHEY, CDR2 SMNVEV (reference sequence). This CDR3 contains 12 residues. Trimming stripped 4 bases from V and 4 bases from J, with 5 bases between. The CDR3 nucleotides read TGTGCCAGCAGTTCTGGGGGAAACACCATATATTTT. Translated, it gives CASSSGGNTIYF.

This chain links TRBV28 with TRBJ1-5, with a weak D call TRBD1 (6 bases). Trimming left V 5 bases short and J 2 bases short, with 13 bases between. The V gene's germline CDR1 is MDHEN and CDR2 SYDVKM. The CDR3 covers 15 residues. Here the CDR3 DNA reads TGTGCCAGCAGTATCGGGGGCAGGGGCAATCAGCCCCAGCATTTT. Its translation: CASSIGGRGNQPQHF.

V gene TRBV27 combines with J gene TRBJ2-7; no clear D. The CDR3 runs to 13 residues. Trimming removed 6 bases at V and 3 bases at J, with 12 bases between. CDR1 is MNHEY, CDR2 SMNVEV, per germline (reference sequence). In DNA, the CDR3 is TGTGCCAGCAGCCCACCTGGGAACTACGAGCAGTACTTC. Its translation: CASSPPGNYEQYF.

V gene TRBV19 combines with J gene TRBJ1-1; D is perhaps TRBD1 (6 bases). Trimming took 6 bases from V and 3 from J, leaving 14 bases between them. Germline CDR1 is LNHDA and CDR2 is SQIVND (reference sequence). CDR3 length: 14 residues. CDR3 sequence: CASRLGGGYTEAFF. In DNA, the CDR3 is TGTGCCAGTAGGCTAGGGGGTGGCTACACTGAAGCTTTCTTT.

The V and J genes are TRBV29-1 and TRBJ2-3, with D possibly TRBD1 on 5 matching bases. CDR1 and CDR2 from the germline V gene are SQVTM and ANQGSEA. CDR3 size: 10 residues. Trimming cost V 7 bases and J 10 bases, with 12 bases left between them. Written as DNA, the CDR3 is TGCAGCGCTCAACAGGAACCGCAGTATTTT. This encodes CSAQQEPQYF.